This T cell receptor beta chain is from a study of CD8+ T cells in alopecia areata. Overall study results and limits: Normal scalp showed lower clonality than lesional scalp, especially alopecia totalis/universalis.

Alopecia areata patients had lesional scalp punch biopsies and peripheral blood taken from them. Using a FACSAria, the CD4+ and CD8+ T cells were sorted from the PBMCs. The authors extracted RNA and reverse transcribed it into cDNA as the sequencing template. Repertoires were generated with immunoSEQ multiplex PCR, while TCRdb's copy carries only in-frame clones and drops some. This table holds under 65,000 clones, roughly two fifths found once. This clone was picked up a small number of times. As yet, its antigen is unknown. The CDR3 is made up of 15 amino acids. Looked up from germline, CDR1 is SGHDN and CDR2 is FVKESK. Trimming stripped 3 bases from V and 2 bases from J, with 11 bases between.

The chain carries TRBV14 and TRBJ2-1, with D perhaps matching TRBD2 (7 bases). The TCR originated in a human donor with alopecia areata. The sample comprised NKG2D-low CD8+ T cells sorted from blood. CDR3 nucleotide sequence: TGTGCCAGCAGCCAGGGGGCGGGGGCCTACAATGAGCAGTTCTTC. Translated: CASSQGAGAYNEQFF.